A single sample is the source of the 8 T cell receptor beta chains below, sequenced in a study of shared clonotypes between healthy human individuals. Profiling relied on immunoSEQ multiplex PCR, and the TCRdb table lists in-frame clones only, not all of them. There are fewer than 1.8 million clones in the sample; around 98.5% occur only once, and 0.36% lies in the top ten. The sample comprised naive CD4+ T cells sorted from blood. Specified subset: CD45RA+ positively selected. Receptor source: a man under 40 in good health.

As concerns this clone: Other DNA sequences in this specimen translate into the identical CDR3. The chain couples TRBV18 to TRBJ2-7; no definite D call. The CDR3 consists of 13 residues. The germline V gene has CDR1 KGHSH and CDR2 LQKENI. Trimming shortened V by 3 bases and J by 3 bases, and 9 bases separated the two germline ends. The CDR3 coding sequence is TGTGCCAGCTCACCCCCCAGCGACTACGAGCAGTACTTC. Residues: CASSPPSDYEQYF.

CDR3 protein: CASSSIRGRGPGEQFF. For the CDR3, the DNA is TGTGCCAGCAGCTCCATACGAGGCAGGGGGCCGGGTGAGCAGTTCTTC. This chain joins TRBV7-6 and TRBJ2-1; TRBD1 matches at 8 bases. The CDR3 runs to 16 residues. CDR1 and CDR2 from the germline V gene are SGHVS and FNYEAQ. The V gene end was trimmed by 4 bases and the J gene end by 9 bases; junction bases not matched to a gene: 14.

The CDR3 nucleotides are TGTGCCAGCAGAACAGGTTACACAGATACGCAGTATTTT. Amino acids: CASRTGYTDTQYF. V is TRBV2 and J is TRBJ2-3, with D maybe TRBD1 (5 bases). CDR1 is SNHLY and CDR2 is FYNNEI in the germline V gene. V was pared by 6 bases and J by 2 bases, with 9 bases between. The length of the CDR3 is 13 residues.

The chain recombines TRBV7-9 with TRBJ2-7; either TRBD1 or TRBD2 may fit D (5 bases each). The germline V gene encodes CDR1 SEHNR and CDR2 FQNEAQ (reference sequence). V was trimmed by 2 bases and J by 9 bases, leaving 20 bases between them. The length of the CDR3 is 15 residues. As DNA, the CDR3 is TGTGCCAGCAGCTTAACTACCGGGACCCGCAAGGGGCAGTACTTC. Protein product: CASSLTTGTRKGQYF.

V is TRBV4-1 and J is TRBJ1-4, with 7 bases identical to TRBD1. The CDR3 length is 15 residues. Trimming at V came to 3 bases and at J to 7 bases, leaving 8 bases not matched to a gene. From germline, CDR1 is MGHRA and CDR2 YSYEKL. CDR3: CASSHADRVGEKLFF. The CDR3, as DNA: TGCGCCAGCAGCCATGCTGACAGGGTGGGTGAAAAACTGTTTTTT.

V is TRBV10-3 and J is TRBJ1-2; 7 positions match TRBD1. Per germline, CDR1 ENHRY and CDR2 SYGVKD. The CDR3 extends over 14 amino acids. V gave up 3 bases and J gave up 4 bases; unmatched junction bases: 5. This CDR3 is CAISDPTGPYGYTF. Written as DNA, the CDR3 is TGTGCCATCAGTGATCCGACAGGGCCCTATGGCTACACCTTC.

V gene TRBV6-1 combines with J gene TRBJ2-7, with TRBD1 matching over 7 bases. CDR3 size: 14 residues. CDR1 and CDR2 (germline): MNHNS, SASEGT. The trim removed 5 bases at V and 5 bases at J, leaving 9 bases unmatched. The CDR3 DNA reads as TGTGCCAGCAGTACAAGACAGGGCTTGGACGAGCAGTACTTC. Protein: CASSTRQGLDEQYF.

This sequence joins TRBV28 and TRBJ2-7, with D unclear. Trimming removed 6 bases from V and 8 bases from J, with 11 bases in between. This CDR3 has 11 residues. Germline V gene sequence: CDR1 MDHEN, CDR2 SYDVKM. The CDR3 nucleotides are TGTGCCAGCAGCCCCTCCATTAAGCAGTACTTC. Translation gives CASSPSIKQYF.